The 25 T cell receptor beta chains given below trace back to one sample, sequenced in a study of T cells in Graves' hyperthyroidism and ophthalmopathy. From RNA transcripts, TCR beta CDR3 regions were amplified. A first-round RT-PCR of the TCR CDR3 used the HTBI primer set. TCRdb re-analysed the multiplex PCR reads in MiXCR, keeping a single row per CDR3 protein. This table holds 350,000 to 400,000 distinct CDR3 sequences, over 15% found once. The sequencing sample was made of blood. The receptors come from a woman aged 18-30 years with Graves' hyperthyroidism.

A few counts support this clonotype. The V call is TRBV30, the J call TRBJ2-5, with D perhaps matching TRBD1 (5 bases). This CDR3 is built from 13 residues. Looked up from germline, CDR1 is GTSNPN and CDR2 is SVGIG (reference sequence). V lost 5 bases, J lost 2 bases, and 12 bases lay in between. The CDR3 DNA is TGTGCCTGGGGGCAGGGTATTCAAGAGACCCAGTACTTC. Amino acids: CAWGQGIQETQYF.

This clonotype showed up many times. The chain joins TRBV7-2 to TRBJ2-5; D might be TRBD1 or TRBD2, each matching 5 bases. This CDR3 has 14 residues. Germline V gives CDR1 SGHTA, CDR2 FQGNSA. The ends were cut back, 3 bases at V and 4 bases at J, with 12 bases in the middle. The CDR3 DNA sequence: TGTGCCAGCAGCTTGTTTGGGGGATTAGAGACCCAGTACTTC. Protein: CASSLFGGLETQYF.

To note about this clonotype: The junction differs from germline at one of its ends, possibly a read error. The chain is built from TRBV6-2 or TRBV6-3 and TRBJ2-7, with 7 bases matching TRBD1. The germline V gene has CDR1 MNHEY and CDR2 SVGEGT. The CDR3 is 12 amino acids. In DNA form, the CDR3 reads TGTGCCACCGGGACAGACCTATACGAGCGGTACTTC. This encodes CATGTDLYERYF.

This clonotype was detected ten times or more. This chain joins TRBV2 and TRBJ2-7; no reliable D call. Germline values: CDR1 SNHLY, CDR2 FYNNEI. Trimming cost V 6 bases and J 3 bases, with 15 bases left between them. The CDR3 totals 14 residues. The CDR3 sequence is CASRIRTAYYEQYF. In DNA form, the CDR3 reads TGTGCCAGCAGAATCCGCACAGCCTACTACGAGCAGTACTTC.

This clonotype was recorded many times. V and J are TRBV28 and TRBJ1-5; D gene ambiguous. V gave up 1 base and J gave up 12 bases, with 16 bases separating them. Per the germline V gene, CDR1 is MDHEN and CDR2 is SYDVKM. This CDR3 spans 14 amino acids. The CDR3 sequence is CASSLSFTGVLQHF. The CDR3 bases are TGTGCCAGCAGTTTATCGTTTACGGGAGTGCTCCAGCATTTT.

The chain employs TRBV6-1 and TRBJ1-2, with 8 nucleotides matching TRBD1. CDR1 and CDR2 (germline): MNHNS, SASEGT. J lost 6 bases, V lost 1 base, and 4 bases had no gene match. The CDR3 contains 14 residues. The CDR3 DNA reads as TGTGCCAGCAGTGAAGTGGGACAGGTTCATGGCTACACCTTC. Encoded protein: CASSEVGQVHGYTF.

V is TRBV3-1 and J is TRBJ1-3; TRBD1 is a possible D gene (6 bases). Looked up from germline, CDR1 is LGHDT and CDR2 is YNNKEL (reference sequence). The germline V and J ends were trimmed by 3 bases and 4 bases, with 10 bases remaining between them. This CDR3 comprises 14 residues. This chain's CDR3 is CASSQGTSGNTIYF. CDR3 bases: TGTGCCAGCAGCCAGGGGACATCGGGAAACACCATATATTTT.

This clonotype was counted many times. The chain joins TRBV20-1 to TRBJ1-1; D call uncertain. This CDR3 is built from 14 residues. Per the germline V gene, CDR1 is DFQATT and CDR2 is SNEGSKA (reference sequence). CDR3 nucleotides: TGCAGCTCGAAATTGGTTTTTGCGGGCACTGAAGCTTTCTTT. Protein: CSSKLVFAGTEAFF.

The table lists this clonotype with many counts. The chain joins TRBV5-1 to TRBJ1-2; D is possibly TRBD1 (6 bases). The V end was cut by 0 bases, the J end by 1 base, with 7 bases between. CDR3 size: 14 residues. In germline, CDR1 is SGHRS, CDR2 YFSETQ. The CDR3 DNA sequence: TGCGCCAGCAGCTTGGGGGACATTAACTATGGCTACACCTTC. The encoded protein is CASSLGDINYGYTF.

This clonotype was seen ten or more times. This rearrangement joins TRBV4-2 to TRBJ2-5, with D possibly being TRBD2 (5 bases). CDR3 size: 15 residues. V was cut by 1 base and J by 2 bases, with 11 bases left in between. The germline V gene has CDR1 LGHNA and CDR2 YNFKEQ. The CDR3 bases are TGTGCCAGCAGCCAAGGAGAGGGCGATCAAGAGACCCAGTACTTC. It encodes CASSQGEGDQETQYF.

This clonotype has ten or more counts. The V and J genes are TRBV5-1 and TRBJ2-5, with 10 bases fitting TRBD1. CDR1 is SGHRS and CDR2 is YFSETQ in the germline V gene. The CDR3 sequence is 15 residues long. V lost 0 bases and J lost 5; bases outside the gene matches: 4. The CDR3 sequence: CASSLDGTGVETQYF. As DNA, the CDR3 is TGCGCCAGCAGCTTGGACGGGACAGGGGTTGAGACCCAGTACTTC.

This clonotype was seen at least ten times. The chain combines TRBV20-1 with TRBJ1-2; D perhaps matches TRBD1 (6 bases). The ends were cut back, 4 bases at V and 4 bases at J, with 10 bases in the middle. This CDR3 is 12 amino acids long. CDR1 and CDR2 (germline): DFQATT, SNEGSKA (reference sequence). In nucleotides, the CDR3 is TGCAGTGCTACCCCGGACAGCTATGGCTACACCTTC. Translating gives CSATPDSYGYTF.

This clonotype was seen only once. The chain is built from TRBV19 and TRBJ2-7, with 9 bases aligning to TRBD2. The CDR3 length is 14 residues. Germline assignment: CDR1 LNHDA and CDR2 SQIVND (reference sequence). V lost 9 bases to trimming and J lost 3 bases; unmatched junction nucleotides: 9. The CDR3 DNA reads as TGTGCCAGCAGGCTCCGAGCGGGGGGCTACGAGCAGTACTTC. Its protein product is CASRLRAGGYEQYF.

The gene calls are TRBV20-1 and TRBJ2-5; possibly TRBD1 or TRBD2 for D (5 bases each). The CDR3 is 14 residues long. Germline CDR1 is DFQATT and CDR2 is SNEGSKA (reference sequence). The V end was cut by 6 bases, the J end by 3 bases, with 17 bases between. CDR3 sequence (DNA): TGCAGTGCCCTGGCCGGGACCCCCAAAGAGACCCAGTACTTC. Protein sequence: CSALAGTPKETQYF.

This clonotype was counted ten times or more. This rearrangement joins TRBV4-1 to TRBJ2-5, with 9 bases identical to TRBD2. The CDR3 loop spans 16 amino acids. CDR1 is MGHRA and CDR2 is YSYEKL in the germline V gene. V dropped 4 bases and J dropped 4; count of bases not matched to a gene: 10. The CDR3, as DNA: TGCGCCAGCAGCCCCTTCCCCAGCGGGGGGAGAGAGACCCAGTACTTC. The encoded protein is CASSPFPSGGRETQYF.

This clonotype was recorded many times. The V and J genes are TRBV12-3 or TRBV12-4 and TRBJ2-7; TRBD1 is a possible D gene (6 bases). The CDR3 is made up of 15 amino acids. V lost 8 bases and J 0 bases, leaving 17 bases between the germline ends. The CDR3 is CASGWGHFSSYEQYF. Written as DNA, the CDR3 is TGTGCCAGCGGGTGGGGGCACTTTAGCTCCTACGAGCAGTACTTC.

A note on this clonotype: Sequence at one end of the junction differs from germline and may be a read error. This sequence joins TRBV28 and TRBJ2-7; 7 bases fit TRBD1. Germline V gene data show CDR1 as MDHEN and CDR2 as SYDVKM. This CDR3 has 14 amino acids. The CDR3 nucleotides read TGTGCCAGCAGTTTTACAGGGGACCCCTACGGGCAGTACTTC. This gives the protein CASSFTGDPYGQYF.

This clonotype was counted many times. The chain combines TRBV6-1 with TRBJ1-2; 8 positions match TRBD1. Trimming at V came to 6 bases and at J to 6 bases, leaving 9 bases not matched to a gene. Per germline, CDR1 MNHNS and CDR2 SASEGT. This CDR3 region has 14 residues. CDR3 in amino acids: CASRDDRGVDGYTF. The CDR3 region has the DNA TGTGCCAGCAGGGACGACAGGGGAGTAGATGGCTACACCTTC.

V usage is TRBV6-5 and J usage is TRBJ1-2, with 7 positions matching TRBD1. CDR3 length: 16 residues. Germline V gene lookup returns CDR1 MNHEY and CDR2 SVGAGI. V trimming: 10 bases; J trimming: 7 bases; junction bases outside the gene matches: 21. Here the CDR3 DNA reads TGTGCCACCACGTTATGGAATCAGGGGGGTCGCTCTGGCTACACCTTC. This gives the protein CATTLWNQGGRSGYTF.

Ten or more counts support this clonotype. The chain has TRBV2 and TRBJ2-3, with D possibly being TRBD1 or TRBD2 (5 bases each). V was shortened by 6 bases and J by 0 bases, with 16 bases between the two germline ends. This CDR3 contains 16 residues. Per germline, CDR1 SNHLY and CDR2 FYNNEI. The DNA of the CDR3 is TGTGCCAGCAGAGCAAGACAGTGGACTAGCACAGATACGCAGTATTTT. The encoded protein is CASRARQWTSTDTQYF.

This clonotype was detected ten times or more. This chain connects TRBV12-3 or TRBV12-4 to TRBJ2-7; D is possibly TRBD2 (5 bases). V was trimmed by 2 bases and J by 2 bases, leaving 7 bases between them. The CDR3 length is 13 residues. The CDR3 nucleotides read TGTGCCAGCAGTTTAAAGGAGGCCTACGAGCAGTACTTC. This translates into CASSLKEAYEQYF.

This clonotype was seen ten or more times. The rearrangement uses TRBV6-1 and TRBJ1-1, with TRBD1 as a possible D gene (5 bases). This CDR3 comprises 12 residues. The V and J ends lost 4 bases and 8 bases respectively, with 11 bases between them. The germline V gene has CDR1 MNHNS and CDR2 SASEGT. The CDR3 DNA is TGTGCCAGCAGTGCCCAGGGTCTGGAAGCTTTCTTT. Translated, it gives CASSAQGLEAFF.

This clonotype was seen repeatedly, ten times or more. CDR3: CASSDRDREAFF. The CDR3 region has the DNA TGTGCCAGCAGCGACCGGGACAGGGAAGCTTTCTTT. The chain is built from TRBV9 and TRBJ1-1; 8 positions agree with TRBD1. Trimming at V came to 3 bases and at J to 8 bases, leaving 3 bases not matched to a gene. This CDR3 is built from 12 residues. CDR1 is SGDLS, CDR2 YYNGEE, per germline.

This clonotype has a count of ten or more. The chain is built from TRBV5-1 and TRBJ2-7, with TRBD1 identical over 7 bases. V was clipped by 4 bases and J by 4 bases; unmatched bases: 11. The CDR3 consists of 15 residues. The V gene's germline CDR1 is SGHRS and CDR2 YFSETQ. The CDR3 spells CASSGAGTEGYEQYF. In DNA form, the CDR3 reads TGCGCCAGCAGCGGCGCCGGGACAGAGGGATACGAGCAGTACTTC.

This clonotype has at least ten counts. A junction boundary mismatches the germline segment, possibly from a read error. The chain uses TRBV29-1 and TRBJ1-1; D perhaps matches TRBD1 (6 bases). Germline lookup yields CDR1 SQVTM and CDR2 ANQGSEA. The CDR3 has 10 amino acids. The CDR3 protein is CSVDRVQGTF. The CDR3 bases are TGCAGCGTTGATAGGGTACAGGGCACCTTT.